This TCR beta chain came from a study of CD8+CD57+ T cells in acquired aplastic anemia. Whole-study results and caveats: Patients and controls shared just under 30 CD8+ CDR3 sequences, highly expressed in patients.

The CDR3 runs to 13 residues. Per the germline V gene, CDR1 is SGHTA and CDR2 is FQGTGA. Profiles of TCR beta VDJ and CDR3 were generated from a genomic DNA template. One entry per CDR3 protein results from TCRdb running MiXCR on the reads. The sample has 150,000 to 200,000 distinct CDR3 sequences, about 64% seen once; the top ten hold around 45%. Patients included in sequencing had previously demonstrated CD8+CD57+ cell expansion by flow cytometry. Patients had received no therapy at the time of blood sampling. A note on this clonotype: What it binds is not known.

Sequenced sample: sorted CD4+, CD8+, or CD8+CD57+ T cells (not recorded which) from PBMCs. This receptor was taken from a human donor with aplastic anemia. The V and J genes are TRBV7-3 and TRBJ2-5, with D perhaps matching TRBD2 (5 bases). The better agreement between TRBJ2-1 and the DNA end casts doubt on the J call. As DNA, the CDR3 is TGTGCCAGCAGCTTAAGGACTCCCAATGAGCAGTTCTTC. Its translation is CASSLRTPNEQFF.